This TCR beta chain was recorded in a study of cytomegalovirus exposure and HLA in healthy donors. The PCR employed 60 Vbeta primers together with 13 Jbeta primers. Repertoires were generated with immunoSEQ multiplex PCR, while TCRdb's copy carries only in-frame clones and drops some. This sample contains around 200,000 clones. CDR1 and CDR2 (germline): SSHAT, FNYEAQ (reference sequence). Trimming removed 6 bases from V and 1 base from J; junction bases left unmatched: 7. The CDR3 spans 16 residues. The sample taken for sequencing was PBMCs. The chain is built from TRBV7-7 and TRBJ2-5; 11 bases map to TRBD1. This receptor was identified in a woman aged 30 to 39 in good health and CMV-seropositive. The CDR3 DNA follows: TGTGCCAGCAGTTCACGGGACAGGGGGTCCCAAGAGACCCAGTACTTC. It yields the protein CASSSRDRGSQETQYF.